This TCR beta chain was captured in a study of blood T cell repertoires in COVID-19. Looking at the study overall: Italy, Spain and the United States were the sources of the convalescent and acute COVID-19 samples. PBMCs, B-cell-depleted T cells, or T cells provided the cDNA or gDNA that made up the material.

Germline CDR1 reads SGHRS; CDR2 reads YFSETQ. CDR3 size: 17 residues. The V segment lost 1 base and the J segment 1 base; nucleotides outside the gene matches: 9. Original data processing: It was from reference gene primer amplification that nucleated cell counts were estimated. The repertoire was sequenced with immunoSEQ multiplex PCR; TCRdb's copy has only in-frame clones and lacks some. V and J calls and clone size are given by that table; D and trimming were obtained from the DNA. The sample contains tens of thousands of clones, 80% of which appear only once. This TCR was recovered from a man in his 70s with acute or convalescent COVID-19. Sequenced input: peripheral blood. The chain employs TRBV5-1 and TRBJ2-7; 9 nucleotides line up with TRBD1. The CDR3 DNA reads as TGCGCCAGCAGCTTGAGCAGCTTGGGGACAGGGTCCTACGAGCAGTACTTC. Its protein product is CASSLSSLGTGSYEQYF. Variable domain in full (rest from reference TRBV5-1 and TRBJ2-7): KAGVTQTPRYLIKTRGQQVTLSCSPISGHRSVSWYQQTPGQGLQFLFEYFSETQRNKGNFPGRFSGRQFSNSRSEMNVSTLELGDSALYLCASSLSSLGTGSYEQYFGPGTRLTVT.